Listed below are T cell receptor beta chains from one sample, sequenced in a study of OX40 agonist ivuxolimab in advanced cancers. The repertoire was sequenced with immunoSEQ multiplex PCR; TCRdb's copy has only in-frame clones and lacks some. The sample records around 19,000 clones, more than 60% being singletons. The material sequenced was CD4+ or CD8+ T cells sorted from blood, taken in a trial of the OX40 agonist ivuxolimab. The receptors shown here come from an adult with an advanced solid tumor such as melanoma, head and neck, liver or kidney cancer. CDR3s include the opening cysteine and the closing phenylalanine or tryptophan.

cdr3_aa | v_call
CASRGRQGVNNEQFF | TRBV9
CASSFDGGYGSQETQYF | TRBV5-6
CASSLGWGSYEQYF | TRBV28
CASSVGGDYGYTF | TRBV9
CASSYDKGWNTEAFF | TRBV6-5
CASSLARYEAFF | TRBV7-9
CATSTAHNTEAFF | TRBV10-1
CASSQWIGKIFSTNEKLFF | TRBV14
CASSLATGVTEAFF | TRBV5-8
CASSFPILGTTEAFF | TRBV28
CASSVTDFGIYEQYF | TRBV19
CATSRAFVGQGATNEKLFF | TRBV15
CAWKDLPGTEAFF | TRBV30
CASSYRTESGNTEAFF | TRBV6-5
CASSLWTGSYNEQFF | TRBV27
CASSYGVNEQFF | TRBV5-4
CASSLDGPYGYTF | TRBV5-4
CASSPRDLNTGELFF | TRBV18
CASSSRRWAEAFF | TRBV27
CASSPGAGGYLNTEAFF | TRBV7-6
CASSYSTGYADTQYF | TRBV6-6
CASSGLSEKLFF | TRBV27
CASSLDSYNEQFF | TRBV5-4
CASSLEDRSYEQYF | TRBV5-1
CSAREYNEQFF | TRBV29-1
CASSPSYDYEQYF | TRBV7-9
CATSPRGSYNEQFF | TRBV6-5
CASSEGNYGYTF | TRBV6-5
CASSPAGETQYF | TRBV11-2
CASSYSSSGADTIYF | TRBV6-5
CSVTGQGPEAFF | TRBV29-1
CVSSPFVSVGGGYTF | TRBV7-9
CASSPTGLEAFF | TRBV5-1
CASSMTDGTGYEQYF | TRBV19
CASSYGGEGYTF | TRBV6-5
CASSQDWTGSTYEQYF | TRBV4-3
CASSLTGTSTDTQYF | TRBV13
CASSWGVVGTGASLSYEQYF | TRBV5-1
CASRVLAGGKDTQYF | TRBV5-1
CASSPTGASTDTQYF | TRBV18
CASSIQGDYEQYF | TRBV6-5
CASSNSIDSYEQYF | TRBV7-8
CASSLAGAPDTQYF | TRBV11-1
CASLSGQTYEQYF | TRBV6-5
CASSLNGWLREGGDEQFF | TRBV5-1
CASSYLEVPSYNEQFF | TRBV4-1
CASSYELANTGELFF | TRBV6-5
CASSLSSRTGELFF | TRBV7-9
CASSQYMKGETEAFF | TRBV11-2
CASSPLGGYYEQYF | TRBV28
CASSHDGSYYGYTF | TRBV7-9
CASSQDSGGGYEQYF | TRBV4-3
CASSIGGDPYNEQFF | TRBV19
CASSLGGRNTEAFF | TRBV11-2
CASSQERGQNEKLFF | TRBV4-3
CASRDRVNQPQHF | TRBV6-5
CASSLYLGRGYTF | TRBV6-5